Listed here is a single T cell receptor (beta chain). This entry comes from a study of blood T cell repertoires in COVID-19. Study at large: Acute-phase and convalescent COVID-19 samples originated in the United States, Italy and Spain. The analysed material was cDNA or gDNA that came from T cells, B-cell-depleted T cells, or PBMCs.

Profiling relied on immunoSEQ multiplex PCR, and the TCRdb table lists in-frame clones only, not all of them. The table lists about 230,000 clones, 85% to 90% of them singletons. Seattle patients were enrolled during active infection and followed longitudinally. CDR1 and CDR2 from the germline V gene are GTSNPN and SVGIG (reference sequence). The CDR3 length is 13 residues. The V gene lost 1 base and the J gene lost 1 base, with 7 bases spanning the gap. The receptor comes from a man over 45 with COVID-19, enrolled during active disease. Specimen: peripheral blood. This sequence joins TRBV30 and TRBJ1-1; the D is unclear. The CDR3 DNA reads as TGTGCCTGGAGTGCATCCAGGAACACTGAAGCTTTCTTT. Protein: CAWSASRNTEAFF.